The 14 T cell receptor beta chains below come from one sample, sequenced in a study of T cell responses to AZD1222 COVID-19 vaccine. Using immunoSEQ multiplex PCR, the repertoire was profiled, and TCRdb retains in-frame clones only, with some absent. This table holds 73,000 or so clones, 65% to 90% found once. Sequencing used peripheral blood, obtained on day 0 of AZD1222 vaccination. Receptors originate from an adult in good health.

CDR3 residues: CSALGLAKDTQYF. CDR3 bases: TGCAGCGCCTTGGGACTGGCTAAGGATACGCAGTATTTT. The chain combines TRBV29-1 with TRBJ2-3, with D possibly matching TRBD2 (6 bases). Germline-derived CDR1 and CDR2 are SQVTM and ANQGSEA. V dropped 7 bases and J dropped 6 bases, with 17 bases sitting between them. This CDR3 contains 13 residues.

J is TRBJ2-1 and V is TRBV2; TRBD1 agrees at 7 bases. V lost 7 bases, J lost 5 bases, and 2 bases stayed unmatched. This CDR3 has 12 amino acids. Germline V gene lookup returns CDR1 SNHLY and CDR2 FYNNEI. CDR3 sequence (DNA): TGTGCCAGCACCGGGACAGACAATGAGCAGTTCTTC. Protein product: CASTGTDNEQFF.

The chain couples TRBV19 to TRBJ1-1; a possible D gene is TRBD1 (5 bases). CDR1 is LNHDA and CDR2 is SQIVND in the germline V gene (reference sequence). The CDR3 runs 13 residues. Trimming pared 4 bases from V and 1 base from J, leaving 7 bases between. The CDR3 nucleotides are TGTGCCAGTAGTACCACAGGGAACACTGAAGCTTTCTTT. Its translation: CASSTTGNTEAFF.

This rearrangement joins TRBV7-8 to TRBJ1-3; TRBD1 aligns across 8 bases. Germline V gives CDR1 SGHVS, CDR2 FQNEAQ. With 4 bases clipped from V and 3 bases from J, the junction kept 2 bases outside the gene matches. CDR3 size: 14 residues. Here the CDR3 reads CASSSRGRGNTIYF. For the CDR3, the DNA is TGTGCCAGCAGCTCCAGGGGGCGTGGAAACACCATATATTTT.

This clone has just one count. This chain connects TRBV10-3 to TRBJ1-4; possible D gene TRBD1, 5 bases. This CDR3 contains 14 residues. The V and J ends lost 6 bases and 5 bases respectively, with 13 bases between them. Germline V gives CDR1 ENHRY, CDR2 SYGVKD. DNA of the CDR3: TGTGCCATCAGGGAAGGGGAGAGGAATGAAAAACTGTTTTTT. Translating it yields CAIREGERNEKLFF.

The rearrangement joins TRBV28 to TRBJ1-5; TRBD1 agrees at 7 bases. Germline values: CDR1 MDHEN, CDR2 SYDVKM. The ends lost 5 bases at V and 6 bases at J; junction bases unmatched: 1. The CDR3 length is 12 residues. The CDR3 sequence: CASSRTGQPQHF. CDR3 nucleotides: TGTGCCAGCAGTCGGACAGGTCAGCCCCAGCATTTT.

CDR3 in amino acids: CSASRRRDRVNSPLHF. In DNA form, the CDR3 reads TGCAGTGCTAGTCGCCGCCGGGACAGGGTTAATTCACCCCTCCACTTT. The V gene is TRBV20-1, the J gene TRBJ1-6; 9 nucleotides match TRBD1. J was trimmed by 6 bases and V by 3 bases; bases with no gene match: 9. CDR1 is DFQATT and CDR2 is SNEGSKA in the germline V gene (reference sequence). The CDR3 runs to 16 residues.

This clone was detected only once. The chain is built from TRBV11-3 and TRBJ2-7; D not resolved. Trimming took off 5 bases at V and 2 bases at J, with 10 bases between the two ends. Germline V gene lookup returns CDR1 SGHNT and CDR2 YENEEA. There are 13 residues in the CDR3. The CDR3, as DNA: TGTGCCAGCAGCCCCCGGCCCCCCTACGAGCAGTACTTC. Encoded protein: CASSPRPPYEQYF.

The V call is TRBV11-2, the J call TRBJ2-7, with 10 positions matching TRBD2. This CDR3 comprises 13 residues. V dropped 5 bases and J dropped 7; count of bases not matched to a gene: 5. Per the germline V gene, CDR1 is SGHAT and CDR2 is FQNNGV. The CDR3 DNA sequence: TGTGCCAGCAGCGTCGAGCGGGGGGGAGAGCAGTACTTC. Its translation is CASSVERGGEQYF.

V usage is TRBV20-1 and J usage is TRBJ1-1; D remains unclear. Trimming took 6 bases from V and 7 from J, leaving 9 bases between them. The CDR3 runs 10 residues. The V gene's germline CDR1 is DFQATT and CDR2 SNEGSKA (reference sequence). The CDR3, as DNA: TGCAGTGCCGATACCGGTGAAGCTTTCTTT. Protein: CSADTGEAFF.

The chain carries TRBV25-1 and TRBJ1-2, with a weak D call TRBD1 (6 bases). From germline, CDR1 is MGHDK and CDR2 SYGVNS. The ends were cut back, 4 bases at V and 6 bases at J, with 21 bases in the middle. This CDR3 has 16 amino acids. CDR3 protein: CASSVREGWTADGYTF. The CDR3 DNA follows: TGTGCCAGCAGTGTCCGAGAGGGGTGGACAGCTGATGGCTACACCTTC.

The rearrangement links TRBV10-3 to TRBJ2-3; D gene ambiguous. V was pared by 4 bases and J by 0 bases, with 17 bases between. CDR1 and CDR2 from the germline V gene are ENHRY and SYGVKD. The CDR3 runs to 17 residues. The CDR3 bases are TGTGCCATCAGTGCCGTAAATGTTCCTGCTAGCACAGATACGCAGTATTTT. Its protein is CAISAVNVPASTDTQYF.

This chain uses TRBV7-8 with TRBJ1-5; 10 bases are shared with TRBD1. The CDR3 is made up of 14 amino acids. With 5 bases clipped from V and 4 bases from J, the junction kept 2 bases outside the gene matches. CDR1 is SGHVS and CDR2 is FQNEAQ in the germline V gene. The CDR3 DNA reads TGTGCCAGCAGCCTGGGACAGGGGAATCAGCCCCAGCATTTT. It yields the protein CASSLGQGNQPQHF.

The CDR3 reads CASSVEGRGTEAFF. CDR3 in DNA: TGTGCCAGCAGCGTAGAGGGTAGGGGGACTGAAGCTTTCTTT. The rearrangement joins TRBV9 to TRBJ1-1; the D gene is possibly TRBD1 (6 bases). V was pared by 0 bases and J by 5 bases, with 11 bases between. The CDR3 is 14 amino acids. Germline V gene sequence: CDR1 SGDLS, CDR2 YYNGEE.